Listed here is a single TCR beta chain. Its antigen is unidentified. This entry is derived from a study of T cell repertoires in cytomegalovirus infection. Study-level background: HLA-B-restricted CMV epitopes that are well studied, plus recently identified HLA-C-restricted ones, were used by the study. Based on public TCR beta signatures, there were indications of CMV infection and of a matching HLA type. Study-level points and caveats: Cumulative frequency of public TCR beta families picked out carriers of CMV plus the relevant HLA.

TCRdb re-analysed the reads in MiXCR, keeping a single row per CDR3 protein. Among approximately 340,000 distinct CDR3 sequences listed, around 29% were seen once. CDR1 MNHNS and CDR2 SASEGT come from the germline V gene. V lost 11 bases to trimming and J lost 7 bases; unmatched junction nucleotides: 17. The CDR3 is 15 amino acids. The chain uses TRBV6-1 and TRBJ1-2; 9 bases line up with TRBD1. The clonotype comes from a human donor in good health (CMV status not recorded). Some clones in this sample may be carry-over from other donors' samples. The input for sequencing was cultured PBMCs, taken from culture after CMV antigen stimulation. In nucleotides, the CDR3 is TGTGCCCTCGGGGACAGGGCAGGGGGTTTTTCTGGCTACACCTTC. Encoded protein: CALGDRAGGFSGYTF.